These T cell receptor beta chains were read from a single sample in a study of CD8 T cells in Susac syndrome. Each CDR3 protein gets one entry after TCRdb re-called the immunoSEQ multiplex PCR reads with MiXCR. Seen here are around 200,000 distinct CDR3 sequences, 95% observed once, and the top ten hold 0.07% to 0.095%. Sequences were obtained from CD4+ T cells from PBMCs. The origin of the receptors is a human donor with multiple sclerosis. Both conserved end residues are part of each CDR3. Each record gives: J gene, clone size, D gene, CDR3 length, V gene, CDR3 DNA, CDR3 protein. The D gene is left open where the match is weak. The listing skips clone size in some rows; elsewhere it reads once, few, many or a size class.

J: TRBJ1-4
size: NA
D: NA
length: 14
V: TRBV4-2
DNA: TGTGCCAGCAGCTCAGGACAGACTAATGAAAAACTGTTTTTT
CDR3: CASSSGQTNEKLFF

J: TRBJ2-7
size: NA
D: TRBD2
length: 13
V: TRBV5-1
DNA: TGCGCCAGCAGCCCTAGGACTAGTTACGAGCAGTACTTC
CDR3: CASSPRTSYEQYF

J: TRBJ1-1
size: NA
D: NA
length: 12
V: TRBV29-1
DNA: TGCAGCGCCTGGACCCTTGGGACTGAAGCTTTCTTT
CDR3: CSAWTLGTEAFF

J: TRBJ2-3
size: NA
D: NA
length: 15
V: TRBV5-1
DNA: TGCGCCAGCAGCTTGGGCCTGGACCCAGTCGATACGCAGTATTTT
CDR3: CASSLGLDPVDTQYF

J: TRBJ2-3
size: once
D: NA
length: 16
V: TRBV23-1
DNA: TGCGCCAGCAGTCAATCGTCAGGGCCCCCCCCAGATACGCAGTATTTT
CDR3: CASSQSSGPPPDTQYF

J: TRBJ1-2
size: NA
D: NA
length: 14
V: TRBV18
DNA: TGTGCCAGCTCCCCCTCGGCGGGCAGTTATGGCTACACCTTC
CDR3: CASSPSAGSYGYTF

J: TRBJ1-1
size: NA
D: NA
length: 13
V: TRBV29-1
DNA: TGCAGCGTTGTCCAGCAATCGAACACTGAAGCTTTCTTT
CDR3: CSVVQQSNTEAFF

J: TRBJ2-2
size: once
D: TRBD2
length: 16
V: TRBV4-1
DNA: TGCGCCAGCAGCACTTACATAGCGGGAAACACCGGGGAGCTGTTTTTT
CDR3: CASSTYIAGNTGELFF

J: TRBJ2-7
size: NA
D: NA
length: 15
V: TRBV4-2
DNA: TGTGCCAGCAGCCCCCGGGTTGTAGGGTCCTACGAGCAGTACTTC
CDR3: CASSPRVVGSYEQYF

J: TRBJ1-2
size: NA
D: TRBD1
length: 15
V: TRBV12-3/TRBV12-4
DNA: TGTGCCAGCAGTTTAGCCGGACAGGGGGCTCAGGGCTACACCTTC
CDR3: CASSLAGQGAQGYTF

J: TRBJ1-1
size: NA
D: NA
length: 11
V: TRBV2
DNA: TGTGCCAGCAGTGAAATGGGGGGAGCTTTCTTT
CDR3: CASSEMGGAFF

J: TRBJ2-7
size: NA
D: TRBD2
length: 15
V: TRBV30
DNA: TGTGCCTGGAGTGTTCTCACTAGCGGGGAGGGCGAGCAGTACTTC
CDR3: CAWSVLTSGEGEQYF

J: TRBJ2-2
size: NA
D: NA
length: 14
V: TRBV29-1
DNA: TGCAGCGTTTCGATCGGAGGAGGAACCGGGGAGCTGTTTTTT
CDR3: CSVSIGGGTGELFF

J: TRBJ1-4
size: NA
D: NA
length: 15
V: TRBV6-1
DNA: TGTGCCAGCAGGGAACTGTATGCAACTAATGAAAAACTGTTTTTT
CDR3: CASRELYATNEKLFF

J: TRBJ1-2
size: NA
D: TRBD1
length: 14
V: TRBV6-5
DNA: TGTGCCAGCATCCAGGGAGGGGGCTCTGGTGGCTACACCTTC
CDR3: CASIQGGGSGGYTF

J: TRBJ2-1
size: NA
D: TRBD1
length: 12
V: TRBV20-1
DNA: TGCAGTGCGATTGACAGGGACGATGAGCAGTTCTTC
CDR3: CSAIDRDDEQFF

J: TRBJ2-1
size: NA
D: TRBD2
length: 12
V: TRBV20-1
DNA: TGCAGTGCTTGGCGGGGGGGGAATGAGCAGTTCTTC
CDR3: CSAWRGGNEQFF

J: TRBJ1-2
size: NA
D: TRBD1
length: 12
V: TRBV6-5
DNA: TGTGCCAGCAGTGCTACAGGGGTTGGCTACACCTTC
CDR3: CASSATGVGYTF

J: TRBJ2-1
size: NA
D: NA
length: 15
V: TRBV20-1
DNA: TGCAGTGCGCTCCGGGACGCACATTCGTCGGCTGAGCAGTTCTTC
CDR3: CSALRDAHSSAEQFF

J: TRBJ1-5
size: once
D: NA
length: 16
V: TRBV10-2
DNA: TGCGCCAGCAGTGAGTCTGATGGTATTAGCAATCAGCCCCAGCATTTT
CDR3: CASSESDGISNQPQHF

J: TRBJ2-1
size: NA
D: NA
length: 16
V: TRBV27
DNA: TGTGCCAGCAGTCCCATCGGTGAGCTAAACATGGGTGAGCAGTTCTTC
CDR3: CASSPIGELNMGEQFF

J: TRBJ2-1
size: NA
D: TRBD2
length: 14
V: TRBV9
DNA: TGTGCCAGCAGCGCCCTCGGGGGGAGAAATGAGCAGTTCTTC
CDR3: CASSALGGRNEQFF

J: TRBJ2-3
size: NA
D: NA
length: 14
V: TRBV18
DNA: TGTGCCAGCTCGGAGGGGTCTAGCACAGATACGCAGTATTTT
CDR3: CASSEGSSTDTQYF

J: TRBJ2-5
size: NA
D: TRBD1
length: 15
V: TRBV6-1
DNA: TGTGCCAGCAGTGAAGGGACAGGAGTTTCGGAGACCCAGTACTTC
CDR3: CASSEGTGVSETQYF

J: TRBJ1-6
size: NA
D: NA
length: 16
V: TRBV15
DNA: TGTGCCACCAGCGGGCTCCGAGGGGGAGGAGGCTCACCCCTCCACTTT
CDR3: CATSGLRGGGGSPLHF

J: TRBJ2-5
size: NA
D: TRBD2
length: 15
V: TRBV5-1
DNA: TGCGCCAGCAGCGGTGGACTAGCTGTGATAGAGACCCAGTACTTC
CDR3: CASSGGLAVIETQYF

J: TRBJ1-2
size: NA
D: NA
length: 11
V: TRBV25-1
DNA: TGTGCCAGCAGCTGGTCCTATGGCTACACCTTC
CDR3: CASSWSYGYTF

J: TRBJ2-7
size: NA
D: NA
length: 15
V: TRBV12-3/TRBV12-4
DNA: TGTGCCAGCACCGACGGAAGGGGGGTTATCTACGAGCAGTACTTC
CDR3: CASTDGRGVIYEQYF

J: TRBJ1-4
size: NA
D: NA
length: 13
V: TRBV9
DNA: TGTGCCAGTACGATCCAGGGGAATGAAAAACTGTTTTTT
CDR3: CASTIQGNEKLFF

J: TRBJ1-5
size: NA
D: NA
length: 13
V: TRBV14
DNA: TGTGCCAGCAGCCAAGGTGGGGGCGGAATCCAGCATTTT
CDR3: CASSQGGGGIQHF

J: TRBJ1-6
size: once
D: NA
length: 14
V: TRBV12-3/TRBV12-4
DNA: TGTGCCAGCAACCCCGGGACACTCAATTCACCCCTCCACTTT
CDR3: CASNPGTLNSPLHF

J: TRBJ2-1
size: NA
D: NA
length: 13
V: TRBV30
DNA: TGTGCCTGGAATAGGAGTCCCTACAATGAGCAGTTCTTC
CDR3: CAWNRSPYNEQFF

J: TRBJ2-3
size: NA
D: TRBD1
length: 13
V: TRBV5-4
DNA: TGTGCCAGCAGCGGGACAGGAGGGGATACGCAGTATTTT
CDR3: CASSGTGGDTQYF

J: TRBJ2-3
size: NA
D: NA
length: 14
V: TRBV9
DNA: TGTGCCAGCAGCGTAGTCGGGACTGCGGATACGCAGTATTTT
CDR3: CASSVVGTADTQYF

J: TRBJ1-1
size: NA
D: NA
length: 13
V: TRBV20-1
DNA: TGCAGTGCCGCTCCGGGGCTGAACACTGAAGCTTTCTTT
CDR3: CSAAPGLNTEAFF

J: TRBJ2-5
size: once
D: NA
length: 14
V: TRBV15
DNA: TGTGCCACCAGCCCGCAACGGGGCCAAGAGACCCAGTACTTC
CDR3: CATSPQRGQETQYF

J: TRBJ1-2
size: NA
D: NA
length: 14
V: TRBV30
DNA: TGTGCCTGGAGTAGGTCTCATAATCCCTATGGCTACACCTTC
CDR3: CAWSRSHNPYGYTF

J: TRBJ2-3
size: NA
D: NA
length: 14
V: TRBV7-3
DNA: TGTGCCAGCAGCTTTCAACATTCCACAGATACGCAGTATTTT
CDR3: CASSFQHSTDTQYF

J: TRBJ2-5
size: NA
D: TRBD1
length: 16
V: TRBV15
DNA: TGTGCCACCAGCAGAGATCAGGGGGTGTACCAAGAGACCCAGTACTTC
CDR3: CATSRDQGVYQETQYF

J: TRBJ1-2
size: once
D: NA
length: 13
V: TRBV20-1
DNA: TGCAGTGCTAGTCTCCGGGGAGGCTATGGCTACACCTTC
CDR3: CSASLRGGYGYTF

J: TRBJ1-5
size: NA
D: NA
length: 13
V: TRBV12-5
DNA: TGTGCTAGTGGTTTGGTGGTTTATCAGCCCCAGCATTTT
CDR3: CASGLVVYQPQHF

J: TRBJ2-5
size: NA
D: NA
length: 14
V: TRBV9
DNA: TGTGCCAGCAGCGTCGGACCCGATGGGGAGACCCAGTACTTC
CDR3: CASSVGPDGETQYF

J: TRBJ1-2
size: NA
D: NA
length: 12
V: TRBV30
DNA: TGTGCCTGGAGTGTATCGCTCTATGGCTACACCTTC
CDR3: CAWSVSLYGYTF

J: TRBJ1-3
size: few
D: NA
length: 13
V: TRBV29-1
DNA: TGCAGCGTTGAGGAGAGCTCTGGAAACACCATATATTTT
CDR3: CSVEESSGNTIYF

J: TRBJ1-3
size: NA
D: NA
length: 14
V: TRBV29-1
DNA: TGCAGCGTTGAGGGCCGGGGGCCTGGAAACACCATATATTTT
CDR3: CSVEGRGPGNTIYF

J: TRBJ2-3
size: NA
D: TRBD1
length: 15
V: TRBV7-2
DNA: TGTGCCAGCAGCACTGCGGCAGGGGGCCCAGATACGCAGTATTTT
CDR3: CASSTAAGGPDTQYF

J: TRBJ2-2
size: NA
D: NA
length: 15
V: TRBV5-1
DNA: TGCGCCAGCAGCGGGGGAAATGCGAACACCGGGGAGCTGTTTTTT
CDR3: CASSGGNANTGELFF

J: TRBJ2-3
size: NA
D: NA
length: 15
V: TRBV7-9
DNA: TGTGCCAGCAGCTTAGTCCCTGCTAGCACAGATACGCAGTATTTT
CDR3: CASSLVPASTDTQYF

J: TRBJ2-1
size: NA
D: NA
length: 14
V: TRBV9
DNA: TGTGCCAGCAGCGTAGGGGGGGACTACAATGAGCAGTTCTTC
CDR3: CASSVGGDYNEQFF

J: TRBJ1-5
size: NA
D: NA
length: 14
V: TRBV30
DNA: TGTGCCTGGAGCCTACGTAGGAGTGGGCAGCCCCAGCATTTT
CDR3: CAWSLRRSGQPQHF

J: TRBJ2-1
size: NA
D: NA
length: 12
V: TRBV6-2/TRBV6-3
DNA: TGTGCCAGCAGTTACCGGGGTTACGAGCAGTTCTTC
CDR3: CASSYRGYEQFF

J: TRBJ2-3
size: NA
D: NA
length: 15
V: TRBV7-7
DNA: TGTGCTAGCAGCCCACAGGAGGCTAGCACAGATACGCAGTATTTT
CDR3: CASSPQEASTDTQYF

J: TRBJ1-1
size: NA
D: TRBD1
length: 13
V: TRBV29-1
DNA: TGCAGCGTTGAAACAGGGGTTGGTTGGGAAGCTTTCTTT
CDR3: CSVETGVGWEAFF

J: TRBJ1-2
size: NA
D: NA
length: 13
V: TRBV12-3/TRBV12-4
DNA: TGTGCCAGCACCATCTCGGGGGGCCATGGCTACACCTTC
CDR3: CASTISGGHGYTF